Shown below are 3 T cell receptor beta chains from a single sample sequenced in a study of beta chain features in type 1 diabetes. Study observations and caveats: All four CD4+ subsets of Type 1 diabetes patients contained TCRB CDR3s that were moderately but significantly shorter.

What was sequenced were expressed TCRB transcripts, since all of the isolated RNA had been reverse transcribed. Generated by immunoSEQ multiplex PCR, the TCRdb table keeps only in-frame clones and is missing some. The repertoire holds over 600,000 clones, with around 12% as singletons. Their specific antigens are unknown. The sample taken for sequencing was naive CD4+ T cells from blood. These receptors were collected from a man under 40 with type 1 diabetes.

CDR3 nucleotide sequence: TGCGCCAGCAAGCTTGGGTACTCCTACGAGCAGTACTTC. Translated: CASKLGYSYEQYF. The chain is built from TRBV5-1 and TRBJ2-7; D is unclear. From germline, CDR1 is SGHRS and CDR2 YFSETQ. There are 13 residues in the CDR3. V was trimmed by 6 bases and J by 0 bases, leaving 10 bases between them.

The rearrangement uses TRBV30 and TRBJ2-5; 7 nucleotides agree with TRBD1. V shed 0 bases and J 6 bases; nucleotides not matched to a gene: 7. Per germline, CDR1 GTSNPN and CDR2 SVGIG (reference sequence). CDR3 size: 14 residues. This CDR3 is CAWSVEGARKTQYF. In DNA form, the CDR3 reads TGTGCCTGGAGTGTAGAGGGGGCGCGAAAGACCCAGTACTTC.

As for this clone: Just one base apart from a much larger clone, this may be a read error. This same CDR3 is encoded by further DNA sequences in the sample. V and J are TRBV7-9 and TRBJ2-5; D remains ambiguous. The CDR3 has 11 amino acids. The germline V and J ends were trimmed by 5 bases and 1 base, with 2 bases remaining between them. The germline V gene encodes CDR1 SEHNR and CDR2 FQNEAQ (reference sequence). CDR3 residues: CASSIQETQYF. The CDR3 region has the DNA TGTGCCAGCAGCATCCAAGAGACCCAGTACTTC. The whole variable domain, filled in from reference TRBV7-9 and TRBJ2-5, reads DTGVSQNPRHKITKRGQNVTFRCDPISEHNRLYWYRQTLGQGPEFLTYFQNEAQLEKSRLLSDRFSAERPKGSFSTLEIQRTEQGDSAMYLCASSIQETQYFGPGTRLLVL.